Included here is one T cell receptor (beta chain) sequence, with context. Repertoires were generated with immunoSEQ multiplex PCR, while TCRdb's copy carries only in-frame clones and drops some. Altogether hundreds of thousands of clones are present, 90% to 95% being singletons, with the ten largest covering 24%. CD45RO negativity and positive selection for CCR7 defined naive CD8 cells, a population that excluded terminally differentiated effector memory CD45RA+ cells. This sample was included in a study of shared clonotypes between healthy human individuals. Specimen: naive CD8+ T cells sorted from blood. The source of this sequence is a man younger than 45 in good health.

CDR3 in DNA: TGCGCCAGCAGCCAAGATGCGGCACTAGCGGGAGTCGGCGGGGAGCTGTTTTTT. Its protein is CASSQDAALAGVGGELFF. This chain connects TRBV4-1 to TRBJ2-2; TRBD2 matches 11 bases. This CDR3 is built from 18 residues. Germline V gene data show CDR1 as MGHRA and CDR2 as YSYEKL. Trimming cost V 0 bases and J 7 bases; bases outside gene matches: 10.